A selection of T cell receptor beta chains follows, all from one sample in a study of CXCR3-negative and CXCR3-positive naive CD8 T cells. TCRdb reanalyzed the 5' RACE reads, giving one entry per CDR3 protein sequence and no DNA. Its table records around 81,000 distinct CDR3 sequences. The sequenced material came from naive CXCR3- CD8+ T cells from blood. The source is a human donor in good health. Some clones in this sample may be carry-over from other donors' samples. The CDR3 runs from the conserved cysteine through the conserved F or W.

J	V	length	CDR3
TRBJ2-7	TRBV13	15	CASSRAGQGSYEQYF
TRBJ2-3	TRBV7-8	12	CASSSSGDTQYF
TRBJ2-3	TRBV23-1	13	CASSRTQADTQYF
TRBJ2-7	TRBV10-3	13	CAISGGVSYEQYF
TRBJ2-7	TRBV20-1	15	CSASSGDANSYEQYF
TRBJ2-7	TRBV7-6	14	CASSPGADSYEQYF
TRBJ1-1	TRBV4-1	16	CASSQTPTGRDTEAFF
TRBJ2-7	TRBV9	13	CASSVTPAYEQYF
TRBJ1-6	TRBV7-9	15	CASEKTDWGDSPLHF
TRBJ1-2	TRBV2	14	CASSEYPTPYGYTF
TRBJ2-3	TRBV14	16	CASSHEYFPRTDTQYF
TRBJ1-1	TRBV3-1	15	CASSQDSTTEPGAFF
TRBJ2-1	TRBV5-6	14	CASSAGPFKGEQFF
TRBJ2-6	TRBV12-3/TRBV12-4	14	CASSFDSGANVLTF
TRBJ2-3	TRBV10-3	16	CAISERLAGDTDTQYF
TRBJ2-5	TRBV7-6	12	CASSPEGNLEYF
TRBJ2-6	TRBV27	16	CASSPWPTSGANVLTF
TRBJ1-1	TRBV7-9	17	CASSGQLVGTGNTEAFF
TRBJ2-7	TRBV14	14	CASSPLLTAYEQYF
TRBJ2-6	TRBV7-9	18	CASSPRTEAYSGANVLTF
TRBJ2-3	TRBV12-3/TRBV12-4	13	CASSWTGPDTQYF
TRBJ2-1	TRBV29-1	12	CSARDSYNEQFF
TRBJ2-7	TRBV5-5	14	CASSLLASPYEQYF
TRBJ2-7	TRBV4-2	17	CASSQDVLLERRYEQYF